Following are 27 T cell receptor beta chains from one sample sequenced in a study of CD8+CD57+ T cells in acquired aplastic anemia (dated by TCRdb to 2016 to 2019). The reads were generated on an Illumina HiSeq 2000. Profiling of TCR beta VDJ combinations and CDR3 sequences used genomic DNA as the template. TCRdb trimmed public reads at Q25 via fastp, called clones via MiXCR and kept in-frame beta chains. For every CDR3 protein sequence, its rows merge into one entry that carries the most common genes and DNA. This sample comprises some 150,000 distinct CDR3 sequences, around 75% of them detected only once. Together, the top ten hold around 45% of the sample. Flow cytometry had shown CD8+CD57+ cell expansion in the patients selected for sequencing. The specimen sequenced was sorted CD4+, CD8+, or CD8+CD57+ T cells (not recorded which) from PBMCs. The receptors here all came from a human donor with aplastic anemia.

The chain joins TRBV4-1 to TRBJ1-6; perhaps TRBD1 as D (6 bases). The CDR3 length is 17 residues. Trimming pared 0 bases from V and 6 bases from J, leaving 15 bases between. CDR1 is MGHRA, CDR2 YSYEKL, per germline. The CDR3 DNA reads TGCGCCAGCAGCCAAGATAGCGGGGGGCCCGCTAATTCACCCCTCCACTTT. This gives the protein CASSQDSGGPANSPLHF.

J is TRBJ2-7 and V is TRBV7-6; 8 bases agree with TRBD2. The V gene's germline CDR1 is SGHVS and CDR2 FNYEAQ. Unmatched junction bases numbered 17, after V lost 5 bases and J lost 2 bases. The CDR3 is made up of 18 amino acids. CDR3 loop: CASSQEGGGPQIPYEQYF. The CDR3 DNA sequence: TGTGCCAGCAGCCAGGAAGGCGGGGGGCCGCAAATTCCCTACGAGCAGTACTTC. The whole variable domain, filled in from reference TRBV7-6 and TRBJ2-7, reads GAGVSQSPRYKVTKRGQDVALRCDPISGHVSLYWYRQALGQGPEFLTYFNYEAQQDKSGLPNDRFSAERPEGSISTLTIQRTEQRDSAMYRCASSQEGGGPQIPYEQYFGPGTRLTVT.

The CDR3 DNA sequence: TGTGCCAGCAGCTTGGGTCCAGCGGATGACACAGATACGCAGTATTTT. Translation: CASSLGPADDTDTQYF. The rearrangement uses TRBV7-2 and TRBJ2-3; possibly TRBD2 for D (5 bases). V lost 3 bases and J lost 2, with 15 bases in between. This CDR3 has 16 amino acids. Germline CDR1 and CDR2: SGHTA and FQGNSA.

The chain employs TRBV12-3 or TRBV12-4 and TRBJ2-1; D unclear. Trimming removed 3 bases at V and 10 bases at J, with 13 bases between. There are 13 residues in the CDR3. CDR3 protein: CASSFHLNYEQFF. CDR3 nucleotide sequence: TGTGCCAGCAGTTTTCATCTAAACTACGAGCAGTTCTTC.

This clonotype was recorded many times. V is TRBV6-1 and J is TRBJ2-7; TRBD2 matches at 11 bases. Losses at the gene ends were 4 bases for V and 5 bases for J; bases not matched to a gene: 7. Per germline, CDR1 MNHNS and CDR2 SASEGT. The CDR3 has 15 residues. The CDR3 DNA reads TGTGCCAGCAGTGCAGGGACTAGCGGCGGACACGAGCAGTACGTC. Its translation is CASSAGTSGGHEQYV.

This clonotype was detected only a few times. The genes are TRBV24-1 and TRBJ1-5; D is uncertain. The germline V gene has CDR1 KGHDR and CDR2 SFDVKD. This CDR3 is 13 amino acids long. V was clipped by 5 bases and J by 5 bases, with 9 bases between them. DNA for the CDR3: TGTGCCACCAGTGCCCTAAAGGATCAGCCCCAGCATTTT. Translated: CATSALKDQPQHF.

In its sample, this clonotype was seen once. V gene TRBV12-3 or TRBV12-4 combines with J gene TRBJ2-3, with D tentatively TRBD2 (6 bases). V dropped 3 bases and J dropped 4 bases, with 14 bases sitting between them. This CDR3 has 15 amino acids. CDR3 sequence (DNA): TGTGCCAGCAGTTTTCCCGGGAGTAGGTCAGATACGCAGTATTTT. Translated: CASSFPGSRSDTQYF.

The rearrangement uses TRBV7-6 and TRBJ1-2; tentative D call: TRBD1 (6 bases). CDR3 size: 13 residues. CDR1 is SGHVS and CDR2 is FNYEAQ in the germline V gene. V lost 1 base, J lost 8 bases, and 11 bases lay in between. The CDR3 loop reads CASSLDRALGYTF. In DNA, the CDR3 is TGTGCCAGCAGCTTAGACAGGGCTTTAGGCTACACCTTC. The full variable domain, with the rest looked up from reference TRBV7-6 and TRBJ1-2, is GAGVSQSPRYKVTKRGQDVALRCDPISGHVSLYWYRQALGQGPEFLTYFNYEAQQDKSGLPNDRFSAERPEGSISTLTIQRTEQRDSAMYRCASSLDRALGYTFGSGTRLTVV.

The chain joins TRBV4-3 to TRBJ2-7, with D possibly TRBD2 on 5 matching bases. V was clipped by 3 bases and J by 5 bases, with 14 bases between them. The CDR3 covers 14 residues. The germline V gene encodes CDR1 LGHNA and CDR2 YSLEER. As DNA, the CDR3 is TGCGCCAGCAGCCATAGACTCGGGGAAGACGAGCAGTACTTC. Translated: CASSHRLGEDEQYF.

The chain links TRBV7-9 to TRBJ2-7, with 7 bases that match TRBD2. The CDR3 sequence is 17 residues long. CDR1 is SEHNR, CDR2 FQNEAQ, per germline (reference sequence). J gave up 5 bases and V 0 bases, and 13 bases lay outside the gene matches. CDR3 in DNA: TGTGCCAGCAGCTTAGCCAGGGAGGGTAAAGAACTGAACGAGCAGTACTTC. Amino acids: CASSLAREGKELNEQYF. Looking up the rest from reference TRBV7-9 and TRBJ2-7 gives the full variable domain: DTGVSQNPRHKITKRGQNVTFRCDPISEHNRLYWYRQTLGQGPEFLTYFQNEAQLEKSRLLSDRFSAERPKGSFSTLEIQRTEQGDSAMYLCASSLAREGKELNEQYFGPGTRLTVT.

Here the CDR3 DNA reads TGTGCCAGCAGCTCGACTAGCGGGATCAATGAGCAGTTCTTC. Protein product: CASSSTSGINEQFF. The J gene is TRBJ2-1, the V gene TRBV7-2, with TRBD2 identical over 11 bases. CDR1 and CDR2 from the germline V gene are SGHTA and FQGNSA. Trimming took 4 bases from V and 6 from J; bases not matched to a gene: 2. This CDR3 spans 14 amino acids.

V and J are TRBV5-1 and TRBJ1-2; D is unresolved. This CDR3 comprises 15 residues. Trimming stripped 4 bases from V and 2 bases from J, with 15 bases between. The germline V gene encodes CDR1 SGHRS and CDR2 YFSETQ. The CDR3 bases are TGCGCCAGCAGCGGACTTAGCGGGGTAAACTATGGCTACACCTTC. Protein sequence: CASSGLSGVNYGYTF. The full variable domain, with the rest looked up from reference TRBV5-1 and TRBJ1-2, is KAGVTQTPRYLIKTRGQQVTLSCSPISGHRSVSWYQQTPGQGLQFLFEYFSETQRNKGNFPGRFSGRQFSNSRSEMNVSTLELGDSALYLCASSGLSGVNYGYTFGSGTRLTVV.

This chain links TRBV29-1 with TRBJ2-7; D possibly corresponds to TRBD1 (7 bases). The V gene's germline CDR1 is SQVTM and CDR2 ANQGSEA. With 2 bases removed from V and 0 bases from J, the gap between germline ends came to 11 bases. The CDR3 extends over 14 amino acids. Here the CDR3 DNA reads TGCAGCGTTGAACGCAGGGGGGTCTCCTACGAGCAGTACTTC. Translation gives CSVERRGVSYEQYF.

The rearrangement links TRBV20-1 to TRBJ1-6; 10 bases agree with TRBD1. The V and J ends lost 4 bases and 10 bases, in that order; junction bases with no gene match: 13. Germline-derived CDR1 and CDR2 are DFQATT and SNEGSKA (reference sequence). The CDR3 runs to 16 residues. The CDR3 nucleotides are TGCAGTGCTATCACTAGGGACAGGGGCTTATGGTCACCCCTCCACTTT. Protein sequence: CSAITRDRGLWSPLHF.

This clonotype has only a few counts. The CDR3 sequence: CATSSLAGHTNEQFF. The CDR3 region has the DNA TGTGCCACCAGCAGTCTAGCGGGGCATACAAATGAGCAGTTCTTC. The chain combines TRBV15 with TRBJ2-1; 9 positions match TRBD2. Germline V lookup: CDR1 LNHNV, CDR2 YYDKDF (reference sequence). The CDR3 loop spans 15 amino acids. The J segment lost 7 bases and the V segment lost 3 bases, leaving 7 bases of the junction unmatched. The whole variable domain, filled in from reference TRBV15 and TRBJ2-1, reads DAMVIQNPRYQVTQFGKPVTLSCSQTLNHNVMYWYQQKSSQAPKLLFHYYDKDFNNEADTPDNFQSRRPNTSFCFLDIRSPGLGDTAMYLCATSSLAGHTNEQFFGPGTRLTVL.

The chain is built from TRBV6-2 or TRBV6-3 and TRBJ2-5, with D possibly matching TRBD2 (5 bases). V lost 5 bases and J lost 5, with 18 bases in between. Germline CDR1 and CDR2: MNHEY and SVGEGT. The CDR3 extends over 15 amino acids. DNA of the CDR3: TGTGCCAGCAGTGGCATCCCGGACGGGATTGAGACCCAGTACTTC. Its translation: CASSGIPDGIETQYF.

The rearrangement links TRBV19 to TRBJ1-6, with D possibly being TRBD1 (5 bases). Germline assignment: CDR1 LNHDA and CDR2 SQIVND (reference sequence). The CDR3 is 18 amino acids. Trimming took off 5 bases at V and 4 bases at J, with 21 bases between the two ends. The CDR3 here is CASSGTKLGRAYNSPLHF. The DNA of the CDR3 is TGTGCCAGTAGTGGAACGAAATTGGGACGGGCTTATAATTCACCCCTCCACTTT.

This sequence joins TRBV5-1 and TRBJ2-5, with 8 bases aligning to TRBD2. Germline CDR1 reads SGHRS; CDR2 reads YFSETQ. J gave up 4 bases and V 4 bases, and 6 bases lay outside the gene matches. The CDR3 has 14 amino acids. In DNA form, the CDR3 reads TGCGCCAGCAGCCGGGGACTAGAAGTAGAGACCCAGTACTTC. Protein: CASSRGLEVETQYF. The whole variable domain, filled in from reference TRBV5-1 and TRBJ2-5, reads KAGVTQTPRYLIKTRGQQVTLSCSPISGHRSVSWYQQTPGQGLQFLFEYFSETQRNKGNFPGRFSGRQFSNSRSEMNVSTLELGDSALYLCASSRGLEVETQYFGPGTRLLVL.

The chain joins TRBV9 to TRBJ1-1; TRBD1 matches 7 bases. The junction had 5 bases not matched to a gene; V was cut back by 0 bases and J by 3 bases. The CDR3 consists of 15 residues. Germline V gene sequence: CDR1 SGDLS, CDR2 YYNGEE. This CDR3 reads CASSVDEGADTEAFF. CDR3 in DNA: TGTGCCAGCAGCGTAGATGAGGGGGCAGACACTGAAGCTTTCTTT.

The chain has TRBV2 and TRBJ1-5; unclear D gene. Germline V CDR1 and CDR2: SNHLY, FYNNEI. Trimming removed 7 bases from V and 7 bases from J, with 17 bases in between. This CDR3 region has 14 residues. DNA of the CDR3: TGTGCCAGCACTGTGGAGGTGGGCGGCCAGCCCCAGCATTTT. Amino acids: CASTVEVGGQPQHF.

The chain links TRBV7-7 to TRBJ2-7, with 11 bases matching TRBD2. The CDR3 loop spans 17 amino acids. Germline lookup yields CDR1 SSHAT and CDR2 FNYEAQ (reference sequence). V lost 5 bases, J lost 7 bases, and 16 bases stayed unmatched. The CDR3 DNA sequence: TGTGCCAGCAGCCAAGAGCCCCTAGCGGGGGGCGGCGGGGAGCAGTACTTC. It translates to CASSQEPLAGGGGEQYF.

The chain couples TRBV6-4 to TRBJ2-3; 9 bases match TRBD1. The ends lost 3 bases at V and 3 bases at J; junction bases unmatched: 10. This CDR3 is built from 17 residues. CDR1 and CDR2 from the germline V gene are MRHNA and SNTAGT. CDR3 nucleotides: TGTGCCAGCAGTGAAGCCCCCGGGACAGGGCCGACAGATACGCAGTATTTT. Protein sequence: CASSEAPGTGPTDTQYF.

This rearrangement joins TRBV10-2 to TRBJ1-6; D uncertain. The CDR3 totals 12 residues. Trimming shortened V by 2 bases and J by 8 bases, and 4 bases separated the two germline ends. Germline CDR1 WSHSY, CDR2 SAAADI. CDR3 loop: CASSERDSPLHF. CDR3 coding DNA: TGCGCCAGCAGTGAGCGGGATTCACCCCTCCACTTT.

The chain joins TRBV15 to TRBJ2-1; D not resolved. Per germline, CDR1 LNHNV and CDR2 YYDKDF (reference sequence). The V end was cut by 1 base, the J end by 0 bases, with 13 bases between. CDR3 size: 17 residues. CDR3 coding DNA: TGTGCCACCAGCAGAGTACCTAAGGAGAGCTCCTACAATGAGCAGTTCTTC. It encodes CATSRVPKESSYNEQFF.

CDR3 region: CASTSGGQSYEQYF. CDR3 bases: TGTGCCAGCACGAGTGGAGGGCAGTCCTACGAGCAGTACTTC. The V call is TRBV2, the J call TRBJ2-7; D might be TRBD2 (6 bases). CDR1 and CDR2 from the germline V gene are SNHLY and FYNNEI. There are 14 residues in the CDR3. The germline V and J ends were trimmed by 7 bases and 1 base, with 14 bases remaining between them.

This clonotype appeared once. The chain couples TRBV7-9 to TRBJ2-4, with a possible D match to TRBD2 (5 bases). Germline V gene data show CDR1 as SEHNR and CDR2 as FQNEAQ (reference sequence). CDR3 length equals 13 residues. The V gene lost 5 bases and the J gene lost 9 bases, with 14 bases spanning the gap. This chain's CDR3 is CASSTIGIPIQYF. The CDR3, as DNA: TGTGCCAGCAGCACCATCGGGATTCCCATTCAGTACTTC. Supplemented by reference TRBV7-9 and TRBJ2-4, the full variable domain reads DTGVSQNPRHKITKRGQNVTFRCDPISEHNRLYWYRQTLGQGPEFLTYFQNEAQLEKSRLLSDRFSAERPKGSFSTLEIQRTEQGDSAMYLCASSTIGIPIQYFGAGTRLSVL.

The rearrangement links TRBV2 to TRBJ2-3, with 13 bases identical to TRBD2. Per germline, CDR1 SNHLY and CDR2 FYNNEI. The CDR3 contains 16 residues. V lost 6 bases to trimming and J lost 8 bases; unmatched junction nucleotides: 11. The CDR3: CASSWGTSGMRGTQYF. CDR3 bases: TGTGCCAGCAGCTGGGGGACTAGCGGGATGAGGGGTACGCAGTATTTT.